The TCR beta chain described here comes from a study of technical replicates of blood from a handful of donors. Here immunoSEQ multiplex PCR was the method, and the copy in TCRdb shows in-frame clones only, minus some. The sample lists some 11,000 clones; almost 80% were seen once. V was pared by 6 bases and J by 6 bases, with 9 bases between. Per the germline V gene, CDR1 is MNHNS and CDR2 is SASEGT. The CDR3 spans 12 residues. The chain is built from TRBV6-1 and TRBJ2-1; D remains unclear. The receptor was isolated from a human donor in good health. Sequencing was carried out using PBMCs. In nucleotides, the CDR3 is TGTGCCAGCAGCCGCCTCGGCAATGAGCAGTTCTTC. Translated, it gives CASSRLGNEQFF.